A selection of T cell receptor beta chains follows, all from one sample in a study of blood T cell repertoires in COVID-19. TCRdb keeps only in-frame clones here, not all; method: immunoSEQ multiplex PCR. The sample has about 140,000 clones; approximately 83% are singletons. The material sequenced was PBMCs or T cells enriched from blood (not recorded which). The receptors originated from a man between 65 and 85 years old who had been exposed to COVID-19. CDR3s include the opening cysteine and the closing phenylalanine or tryptophan. D genes are given only for firm matches. Clone size is stated in some rows and not others, as once, few, many or a class when expanded.

TRBV18	NA	NA	TRBJ1-2	CASSPSRSGLNYGYTF	TGTGCCAGCTCACCCTCCCGGTCCGGACTTAACTATGGCTACACCTTC
TRBV4-3	NA	NA	TRBJ2-7	CASSQVGGSGEQYF	TGCGCCAGCAGCCAAGTCGGTGGGAGTGGCGAGCAGTACTTC
TRBV29-1	TRBD2	few	TRBJ2-7	CSVRGLGLGEQYF	TGCAGCGTTCGGGGACTAGGCTTAGGCGAGCAGTACTTC
TRBV5-1	TRBD1	NA	TRBJ2-7	CASSLGQGAYEQYF	TGCGCCAGCAGCTTGGGACAGGGGGCCTACGAGCAGTACTTC
TRBV5-6	NA	NA	TRBJ2-3	CASSDSGRSTDTQYF	TGTGCCAGCAGCGACTCAGGGCGGAGCACAGATACGCAGTATTTT
TRBV10-3	TRBD1	NA	TRBJ2-3	CAITPGQATPDTQYF	TGTGCCATCACCCCGGGACAGGCCACCCCAGATACGCAGTATTTT
TRBV23-1	TRBD1	NA	TRBJ2-3	CASSRLSRQGGTDTQYF	TGCGCCAGCAGTCGCTTGTCTCGACAGGGAGGCACAGATACGCAGTATTTT
TRBV25-1	TRBD1	NA	TRBJ1-2	CATGTGVKNYGYTF	TGTGCCACAGGGACAGGGGTTAAGAACTATGGCTACACCTTC
TRBV6-4	NA	NA	TRBJ1-4	CASSVYGQELFF	TGTGCCAGCAGTGTTTACGGACAAGAACTGTTTTTT
TRBV19	NA	NA	TRBJ2-2	CASSPRGARNTGELFF	TGTGCCAGTAGTCCCCGGGGGGCGAGAAACACCGGGGAGCTGTTTTTT
TRBV5-8	TRBD1	NA	TRBJ1-1	CASSHRGRGAFF	TGTGCCAGCAGCCACAGGGGGCGCGGAGCTTTCTTT
TRBV6-2/TRBV6-3	NA	NA	TRBJ1-1	CASSYPQGIGAFF	TGTGCCAGCAGTTACCCCCAGGGAATAGGGGCTTTCTTT
TRBV6-5	NA	NA	TRBJ1-6	CASRESSYNSPLHF	TGTGCCAGCCGGGAGAGCTCCTATAATTCACCCCTCCACTTT
TRBV10-3	NA	NA	TRBJ1-1	CAISVSGNEAFF	TGTGCCATCAGTGTTTCAGGGAATGAAGCTTTCTTT